Reported below is one T cell receptor beta chain. Its matching antigen is unknown. An end of the junction does not agree with germline; a read error may underlie this. No patient had autoimmune disease or received systemic immunosuppression. CDR3 length equals 15 residues. Germline V gene data show CDR1 as MNHEY and CDR2 as SMNVEV (reference sequence). The data originate from a study of OX40 agonist ivuxolimab in advanced cancers. General study findings and limits: In CD8+ T cells, expanded clones were on average more numerous than in CD4+. Low levels of normalized T-cell clonal expansion also appeared in some nonresponders. CD4+ and CD8+ blood T cells expanded clonally by week 6 at 0.1 to 3.0 mg/kg.

TCRdb's copy holds only in-frame clones and misses some; the assay was immunoSEQ multiplex PCR. In the table there are about 23,000 clones, about four fifths of which are singletons. This sample comprised CD4+ or CD8+ T cells sorted from blood, obtained in a trial of the OX40 agonist ivuxolimab. This rearrangement joins TRBV27 to TRBJ1-6; 7 bases align to TRBD1. This sequence originates from an adult with an advanced solid tumor such as melanoma, head and neck, liver or kidney cancer. CDR3 nucleotides: TGTGCCAGCAGTTCCTCCCCACACAGGGGTTCAGCCCTCCACTTT. Translating it yields CASSSSPHRGSALHF.